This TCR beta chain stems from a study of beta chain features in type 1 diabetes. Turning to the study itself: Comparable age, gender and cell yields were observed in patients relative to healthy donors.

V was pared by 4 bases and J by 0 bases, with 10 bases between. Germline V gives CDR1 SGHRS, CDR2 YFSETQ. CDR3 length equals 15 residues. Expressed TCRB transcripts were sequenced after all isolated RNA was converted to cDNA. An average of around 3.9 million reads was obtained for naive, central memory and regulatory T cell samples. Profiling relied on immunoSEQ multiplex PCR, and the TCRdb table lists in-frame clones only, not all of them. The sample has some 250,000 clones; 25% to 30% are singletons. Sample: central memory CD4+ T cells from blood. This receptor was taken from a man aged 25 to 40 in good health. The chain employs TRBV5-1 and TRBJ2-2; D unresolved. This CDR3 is CASSEATTNTGELFF. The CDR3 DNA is TGCGCCAGCAGCGAGGCCACCACGAACACCGGGGAGCTGTTTTTT.